Below are 11 T cell receptor beta chains sequenced from a single sample in a study of blood T cell repertoires in COVID-19. Clones were sequenced by immunoSEQ multiplex PCR, and TCRdb holds only the in-frame ones, with some missing. The sample carries over 55,000 clones, roughly 84% recorded once. The material sequenced was peripheral blood. The origin of the receptors is a man aged 45-65 years with COVID-19, enrolled during active disease.

The V and J genes are TRBV4-1 and TRBJ1-3; D is unclear. Trimming removed 1 base at V and 5 bases at J, with 12 bases between. The CDR3 has 15 residues. Per germline, CDR1 MGHRA and CDR2 YSYEKL. The CDR3, as DNA: TGCGCCAGCAGCCAAGTACCCCCGGGTAGAAACACCATATATTTT. Translated: CASSQVPPGRNTIYF.

This clone was seen only once. The chain recombines TRBV7-9 with TRBJ2-3; possibly TRBD1 for D (6 bases). Germline assignment: CDR1 SEHNR and CDR2 FQNEAQ (reference sequence). The CDR3 consists of 15 residues. V dropped 0 bases and J dropped 1 base, with 8 bases sitting between them. CDR3 in amino acids: CASSLAAGGTDTQYF. The CDR3 nucleotides read TGTGCCAGCAGCTTAGCCGCAGGGGGCACAGATACGCAGTATTTT.

The chain combines TRBV6-5 with TRBJ1-5, with unresolved D. Trimming took 4 bases from V and 6 from J, leaving 16 bases between them. Germline V gene data show CDR1 as MNHEY and CDR2 as SVGAGI. The CDR3 has 15 amino acids. In nucleotides, the CDR3 is TGTGCCAGCAGTTCCTCAGGAGGCCGGGGTCAGCCCCAGCATTTT. Translation gives CASSSSGGRGQPQHF.

This chain connects TRBV3-1 (or the pseudogene TRBV3-2) to TRBJ1-2; D ambiguous. Germline V CDR1 and CDR2: LGHDT, YNNKEL (reference sequence). V was shortened by 3 bases and J by 6 bases, with 14 bases between the two germline ends. The CDR3 has 14 residues. CDR3 protein: CASSQADLLDGYTF. CDR3 in DNA: TGTGCCAGCAGCCAGGCGGACCTACTAGATGGCTACACCTTC.

This chain uses TRBV6-5 with TRBJ2-1; 7 bases fit TRBD1. Trimming cost V 7 bases and J 4 bases; bases outside gene matches: 4. Germline CDR1 and CDR2: MNHEY and SVGAGI. This CDR3 region has 13 residues. DNA for the CDR3: TGTGCCAGCACTCACAGGGGTTACAATGAGCAGTTCTTC. It specifies CASTHRGYNEQFF.

The chain recombines TRBV7-3 with TRBJ1-1, with a weak D call TRBD1 (6 bases). Germline V gives CDR1 SGHTA, CDR2 FQGTGA. This CDR3 region has 16 residues. Deletions cut 3 bases from V and 3 bases from J, with 17 bases between. The CDR3 DNA sequence: TGTGCCAGCAGCTTCACCGACCTCCCAGGGGACACTGAAGCTTTCTTT. Its protein is CASSFTDLPGDTEAFF.

V usage is TRBV10-3 and J usage is TRBJ1-5; D is undetermined. This CDR3 region has 12 residues. Germline CDR1 is ENHRY and CDR2 is SYGVKD. V was shortened by 4 bases and J by 3 bases, with 4 bases between the two germline ends. The CDR3 sequence is CAISVDNQPQHF. The DNA for the CDR3 is TGTGCCATCAGTGTAGACAATCAGCCCCAGCATTTT.

This clone is a singleton in its sample. This chain links TRBV28 with TRBJ1-3, with D perhaps TRBD1 (5 bases). Per the germline V gene, CDR1 is MDHEN and CDR2 is SYDVKM. V lost 2 bases and J lost 8, with 13 bases in between. This CDR3 has 14 amino acids. CDR3 DNA sequence: TGTGCCAGCAGTTTACCCTTGGCGGGGGACACCATATATTTT. It encodes CASSLPLAGDTIYF.

The rearrangement joins TRBV20-1 to TRBJ1-3, with D unclear. This CDR3 comprises 14 residues. The V gene lost 3 bases and the J gene lost 0 bases, with 9 bases spanning the gap. Germline V gene lookup returns CDR1 DFQATT and CDR2 SNEGSKA (reference sequence). The CDR3 spells CSASPGFSGNTIYF. CDR3 coding DNA: TGCAGTGCTAGTCCGGGTTTCTCTGGAAACACCATATATTTT.

V and J are TRBV5-1 and TRBJ2-5, with TRBD1 as a possible D gene (5 bases). Trimming left V 0 bases short and J 7 bases short, with 16 bases between. Germline V gene data show CDR1 as SGHRS and CDR2 as YFSETQ. The CDR3 runs 15 residues. In DNA form, the CDR3 reads TGCGCCAGCAGCTTGGAGGCAGGGTCATCGGGGACCCAGTACTTC. Its translation is CASSLEAGSSGTQYF.

This clone was counted once. The gene calls are TRBV25-1 and TRBJ2-7; D perhaps matches TRBD2 (6 bases). The V gene's germline CDR1 is MGHDK and CDR2 SYGVNS. This CDR3 is built from 17 residues. V lost 2 bases and J 5 bases, leaving 22 bases between the germline ends. Written as DNA, the CDR3 is TGTGCCAGCAGTGAAACCCTGGGGGGAAAGATTTACGACGAGCAGTACTTC. Its translation is CASSETLGGKIYDEQYF.